This TCR beta chain was sequenced for a study of cytotoxic CD8 clonotypes in ibrutinib-treated CLL. Broader study findings: Clonality went higher at ibrutinib response and then dropped back toward baseline at progression. Sampling schedules were unmatched across sustained-remission and progressing patients.

Libraries of TCR beta were made from 1.5 to 2 micrograms of genomic DNA that came from cryopreserved PBMCs. TCRdb's table, derived via immunoSEQ multiplex PCR, lists solely in-frame clones and lacks some. The repertoire holds 200,000 or so clones, with 65% to 80% as singletons. Germline V CDR1 and CDR2: LGHNA, YNFKEQ. Trimming removed 4 bases from V and 3 bases from J, with 10 bases in between. The CDR3 totals 14 residues. This clone occurred a few times. Antigen specificity is unknown. The starting material was PBMCs, obtained after 12 months of ibrutinib treatment. This sequence was found in a human donor with chronic lymphocytic leukemia. V and J are TRBV4-2 and TRBJ1-5; tentatively, D is TRBD1 (5 bases). CDR3 amino acids: CASSRETDNQPQHF. The DNA of the CDR3 is TGTGCCAGCAGCCGGGAGACAGACAATCAGCCCCAGCATTTT.